These T cell receptor beta chains were read from a single sample in a study of shared clonotypes between healthy human individuals. Libraries were prepared by immunoSEQ multiplex PCR; TCRdb keeps only in-frame clonotypes and omits some of them. The repertoire holds 650,000 to 700,000 clones, with about nine tenths as singletons. Sequenced: memory CD8+ T cells from PBMCs. Receptors originate from a man younger than 30 in good health. Some clones in this sample may be carry-over from other donors' samples. Each CDR3 is given with its conserved first and last residue. The D gene is left open where the match is weak. Where a row states a size, it is once, few, many or the class of an expanded clone; other rows omit it.

d_gene,abundance,j_gene,v_gene,CDR3nt,CDR3aa
NA,NA,TRBJ2-7,TRBV2,TGTGCCAGCAGTGATGGTTACGAGCAGTACTTC,CASSDGYEQYF
NA,NA,TRBJ2-4,TRBV28,TGTGCCAGCAGCTCACCACGGGCCAAAAACATTCAGTACTTC,CASSSPRAKNIQYF
TRBD1,NA,TRBJ2-7,TRBV27,TGTGCCAGCAACGGACAGGGGGCGGGCGAGCAGTACTTC,CASNGQGAGEQYF
TRBD2,NA,TRBJ2-7,TRBV7-2,TGTGCCAGCAGCGATAGACTAGCGGGAGGGCACGAGCAGTACTTC,CASSDRLAGGHEQYF
TRBD1,NA,TRBJ2-3,TRBV30,TGTGCCTGGAGGGGTACCCTCGGGACAGGGCCCACAGATACGCAGTATTTT,CAWRGTLGTGPTDTQYF
TRBD1,NA,TRBJ1-2,TRBV13,TGTGCCAGCAGCAGATTACAGGGGGCGCTTACTGGCTACACCTTC,CASSRLQGALTGYTF
TRBD1,NA,TRBJ2-7,TRBV7-3,TGTGCCAGCAGCTTAGGGGGACAGGGACTCTACGAGCAGTACTTC,CASSLGGQGLYEQYF
TRBD2,once,TRBJ2-7,TRBV4-1,TGCGCCAGCAGCCAAGTGGGGGGGGCCTACGAGCAGTACTTC,CASSQVGGAYEQYF
NA,NA,TRBJ2-3,TRBV7-8,TGTGCCAGCAGCCCCCGGCCCGGAACAGATACGCAGTATTTT,CASSPRPGTDTQYF
TRBD2,NA,TRBJ2-7,TRBV11-1,TGTGCCAGCAGCTCAACCGGGACTAGCGGGAGCGGGAGATACTTC,CASSSTGTSGSGRYF
NA,NA,TRBJ2-7,TRBV28,TGTGCCAGCAACAGCCGGGACAACTACGAGCAGTACTTC,CASNSRDNYEQYF
NA,once,TRBJ2-4,TRBV10-3,TGTGCCAGACGAGATCTAGCCAAAAACATTCAGTACTTC,CARRDLAKNIQYF
NA,NA,TRBJ2-7,TRBV27,TGTGCCAGCAGTTTTCTTGGTCCGGGGTACTACGAGCAGTACTTC,CASSFLGPGYYEQYF
TRBD2,NA,TRBJ2-5,TRBV5-5,TGTGCCAGTGCCCGGGGAGGGGTTCCACAAGAGACCCAGTACTTC,CASARGGVPQETQYF
TRBD1,NA,TRBJ2-7,TRBV6-5,TGTGCCAGCAGAGGGACAGGAACCTACGAGCAGTACTTC,CASRGTGTYEQYF
NA,NA,TRBJ2-3,TRBV27,TGTGCCAGCTTAGTCGTCCGTTCAAGCACAGATACGCAGTATTTT,CASLVVRSSTDTQYF
TRBD2,NA,TRBJ2-3,TRBV27,TGTGCCAGCAGTTTGTTGCGGGAGGGAGGCGCAGATACGCAGTATTTT,CASSLLREGGADTQYF
NA,NA,TRBJ2-7,TRBV2,TGTGCCAGCAGTGAATCTGGGGGTTTTCTCTACGAGCAGTACTTC,CASSESGGFLYEQYF
NA,many,TRBJ2-7,TRBV6-5,TGTGCCAGCATTAGTTCATCCTACGAGCAGTACTTC,CASISSSYEQYF
NA,once,TRBJ1-4,TRBV2,TGTGCCAGCGTTGGCAGAAGGAATGAAAAACTGTTTTTT,CASVGRRNEKLFF
NA,NA,TRBJ2-1,TRBV7-8,TGTGCCAGCAGCTCGGGACTCCTCGGGCCCCTTGGTGTTGATGAGCAGTTCTTC,CASSSGLLGPLGVDEQFF
NA,NA,TRBJ2-7,TRBV28,TGTGCCACCCTCGGGTACGGGACGACCTACGAGCAGTACTTC,CATLGYGTTYEQYF